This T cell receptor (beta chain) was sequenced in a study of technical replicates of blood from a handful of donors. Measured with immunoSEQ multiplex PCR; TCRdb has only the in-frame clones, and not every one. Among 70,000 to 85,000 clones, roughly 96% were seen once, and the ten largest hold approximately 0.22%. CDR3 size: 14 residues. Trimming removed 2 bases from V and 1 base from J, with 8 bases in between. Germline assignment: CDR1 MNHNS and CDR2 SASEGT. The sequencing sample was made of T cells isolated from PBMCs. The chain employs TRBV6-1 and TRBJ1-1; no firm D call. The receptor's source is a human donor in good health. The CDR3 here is CASSENWRNTEAFF. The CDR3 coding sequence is TGTGCCAGCAGTGAAAATTGGAGGAACACTGAAGCTTTCTTT.